Listed here are 2 T cell receptor beta chains from one sample, sequenced in a study of shared clonotypes between healthy human individuals. Assay: immunoSEQ multiplex PCR; the TCRdb copy retains only in-frame clones and omits some. The sample carries over 750,000 clones, about 96% recorded once. Positive CCR7 selection of CD45RO-negative cells yielded the naive CD8 cells, and terminally differentiated effector memory CD45RA+ cells were excluded. The source material was naive CD8+ T cells sorted from blood. These receptors came from a man aged 25-45 years in good health.

The genes are TRBV6-1 and TRBJ2-7, with D possibly called TRBD1 or TRBD2 (5 bases each). Germline V lookup: CDR1 MNHNS, CDR2 SASEGT. The V end was cut by 6 bases, the J end by 2 bases, with 14 bases between. The CDR3 has 14 residues. The CDR3 reads CASRYRDGAYEQYF. Here the CDR3 DNA reads TGTGCCAGCAGATACCGGGACGGAGCCTACGAGCAGTACTTC.

This CDR3 reads CASSLATSGSYEQYF. DNA of the CDR3: TGCGCCAGCAGCCTGGCGACTAGCGGTTCCTACGAGCAGTACTTC. The rearrangement uses TRBV4-1 and TRBJ2-7, with 9 bases that match TRBD2. CDR3 length: 15 residues. J gave up 1 base and V 4 bases, and 5 bases lay outside the gene matches. Germline-derived CDR1 and CDR2 are MGHRA and YSYEKL.